This TCR beta chain was sequenced in a study of identifying expanded T cells in peripheral blood. Study conclusions and caveats: Variance in clone template counts between roughly 2-week samples significantly increased with total template count across all healthy donors. Over two and four weeks, about 15 and 18 clones changed, versus around 1.2 between replicates.

With regard to this clone: Its matching antigen is unknown.

No infections or other immune events were documented during collection. Repertoires were generated with immunoSEQ multiplex PCR, while TCRdb's copy carries only in-frame clones and drops some. The table lists around 100,000 clones, roughly 88% of them singletons. Germline assignment: CDR1 MNHEY and CDR2 SMNVEV (reference sequence). The CDR3 sequence is 14 residues long. Trimming took 5 bases from V and 3 from J, leaving 10 bases between them. The J gene is TRBJ2-2, the V gene TRBV27, with D unclear. The TCR sequence derives from a person aged 18 to 75 in good health. The specimen sequenced was blood. In nucleotides, the CDR3 is TGTGCCAGCAGTCGCCTTTCGGACACCGGGGAGCTGTTTTTT. Translation: CASSRLSDTGELFF.